This T cell receptor (beta chain) was found in a study of blood T cell repertoires in COVID-19. Study background: COVID-19 samples, acute and convalescent, were from the United States, Italy and Spain. PBMCs, B-cell-depleted T cells, or T cells provided the cDNA or gDNA that made up the material.

Seattle participants joined during active infection and were tracked over time. Only in-frame clones appear in the TCRdb table, and some are missing; sequencing was by immunoSEQ multiplex PCR. The profile shows 250,000 to 350,000 clones, about 88% of them singletons. Trimming cost V 1 base and J 6 bases; bases outside gene matches: 5. The germline CDR1 and CDR2 sequences are SGHRS and YFSETQ. CDR3 length equals 15 residues. This receptor was taken from a woman aged 25 to 45 with COVID-19, enrolled during active disease. The sequencing sample was made of peripheral blood. The chain carries TRBV5-1 and TRBJ1-4; the match to TRBD1 covers 8 bases. This CDR3 reads CASSLLWGQDEKLFF. The CDR3 DNA sequence: TGCGCCAGCAGCTTGCTCTGGGGACAGGATGAAAAACTGTTTTTT.